This T cell receptor beta chain was recorded in a study of blood T cell repertoires in COVID-19. About the research overall: Sites across the United States, Italy and Spain contributed samples from acute and convalescent COVID-19. T cells, B-cell-depleted T cells, or PBMCs supplied cDNA or gDNA.

The authors' processing: How many nucleated cells were present was estimated from reference gene primer amplification. TCRdb's table, derived via immunoSEQ multiplex PCR, lists solely in-frame clones and lacks some. V, J and clone size were drawn from that table, and D and trimming were deduced from the DNA. The profile covers fewer than 250,000 clones, with approximately 85% appearing a single time and about 0.93% taken by the ten largest. The germline CDR1 and CDR2 sequences are SNHLY and FYNNEI. V was trimmed by 1 base and J by 6 bases, leaving 9 bases between them. The CDR3 has 13 amino acids. This chain uses TRBV2 with TRBJ1-1, with D tentatively TRBD1 (6 bases). The sample was peripheral blood. The origin of this receptor is a man aged 40-49 years with acute or convalescent COVID-19. The CDR3 sequence: CASSEGTASEAFF. CDR3 DNA: TGTGCCAGCAGTGAAGGGACAGCTTCTGAAGCTTTCTTT.